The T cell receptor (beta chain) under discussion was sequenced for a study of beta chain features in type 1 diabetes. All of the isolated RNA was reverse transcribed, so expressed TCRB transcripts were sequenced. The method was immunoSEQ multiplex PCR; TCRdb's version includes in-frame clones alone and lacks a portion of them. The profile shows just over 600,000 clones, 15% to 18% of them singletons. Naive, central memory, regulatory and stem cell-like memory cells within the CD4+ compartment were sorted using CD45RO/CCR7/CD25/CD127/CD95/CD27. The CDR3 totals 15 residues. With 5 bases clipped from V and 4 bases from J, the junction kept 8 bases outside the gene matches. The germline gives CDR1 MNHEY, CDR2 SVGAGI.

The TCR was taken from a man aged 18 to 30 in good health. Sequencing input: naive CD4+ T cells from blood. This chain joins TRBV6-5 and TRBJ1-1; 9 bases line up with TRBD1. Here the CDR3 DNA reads TGTGCCAGCAGTAGCAGGGGACAGGGTATCACTGAAGCTTTCTTT. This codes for CASSSRGQGITEAFF.